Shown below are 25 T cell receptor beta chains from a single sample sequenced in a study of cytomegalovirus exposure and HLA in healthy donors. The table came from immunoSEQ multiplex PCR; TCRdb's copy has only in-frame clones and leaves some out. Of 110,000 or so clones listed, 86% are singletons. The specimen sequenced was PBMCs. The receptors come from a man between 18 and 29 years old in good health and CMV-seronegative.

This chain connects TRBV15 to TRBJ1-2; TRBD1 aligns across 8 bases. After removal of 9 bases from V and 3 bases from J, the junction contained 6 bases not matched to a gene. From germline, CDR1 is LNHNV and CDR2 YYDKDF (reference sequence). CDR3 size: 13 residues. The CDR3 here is CATRTGQDYGYTF. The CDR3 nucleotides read TGTGCCACGCGTACGGGACAGGACTATGGCTACACCTTC.

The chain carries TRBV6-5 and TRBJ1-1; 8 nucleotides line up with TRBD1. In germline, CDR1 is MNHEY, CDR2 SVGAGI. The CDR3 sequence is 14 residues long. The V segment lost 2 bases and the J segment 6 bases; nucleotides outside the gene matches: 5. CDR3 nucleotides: TGTGCCAGCAGTTACCTTCGGACAGGGCCTGAAGCTTTCTTT. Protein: CASSYLRTGPEAFF.

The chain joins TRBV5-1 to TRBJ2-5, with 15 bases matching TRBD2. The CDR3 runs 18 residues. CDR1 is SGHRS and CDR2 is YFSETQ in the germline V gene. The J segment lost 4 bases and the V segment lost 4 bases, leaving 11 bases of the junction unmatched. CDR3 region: CASSTGGTSGGPGETQYF. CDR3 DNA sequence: TGCGCCAGCAGCACCGGCGGGACTAGCGGGGGGCCCGGAGAGACCCAGTACTTC.

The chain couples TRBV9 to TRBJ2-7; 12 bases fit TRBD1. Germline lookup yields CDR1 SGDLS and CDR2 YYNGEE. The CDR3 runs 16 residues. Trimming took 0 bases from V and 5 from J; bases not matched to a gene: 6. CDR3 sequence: CASSVGSGTGGDEQYF. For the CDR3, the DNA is TGTGCCAGCAGCGTAGGATCCGGGACAGGGGGCGACGAGCAGTACTTC.

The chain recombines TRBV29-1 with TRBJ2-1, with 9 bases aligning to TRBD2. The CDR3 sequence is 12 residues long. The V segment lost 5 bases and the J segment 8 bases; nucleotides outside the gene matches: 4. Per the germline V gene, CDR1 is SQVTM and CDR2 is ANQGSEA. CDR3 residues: CSVNSGSYEQFF. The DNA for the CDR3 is TGCAGCGTTAATAGCGGGAGCTATGAGCAGTTCTTC.

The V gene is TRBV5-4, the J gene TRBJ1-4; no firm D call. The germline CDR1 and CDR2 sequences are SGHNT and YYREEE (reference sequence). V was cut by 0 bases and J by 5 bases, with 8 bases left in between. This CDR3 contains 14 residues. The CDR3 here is CASSLANSNEKLFF. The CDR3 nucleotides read TGTGCCAGCAGCTTGGCCAATTCCAATGAAAAACTGTTTTTT.

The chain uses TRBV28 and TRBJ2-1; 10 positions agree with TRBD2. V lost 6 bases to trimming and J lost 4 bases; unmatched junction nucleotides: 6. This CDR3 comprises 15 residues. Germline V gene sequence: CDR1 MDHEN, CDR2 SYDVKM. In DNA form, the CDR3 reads TGTGCCAGCAGCCCTAGCGGGAGTGGGTACAATGAGCAGTTCTTC. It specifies CASSPSGSGYNEQFF.

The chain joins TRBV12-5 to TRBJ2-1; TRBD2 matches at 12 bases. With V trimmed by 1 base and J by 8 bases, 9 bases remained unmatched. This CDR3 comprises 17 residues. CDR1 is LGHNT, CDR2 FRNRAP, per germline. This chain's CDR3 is CASGLGRWSSGGDEQFF. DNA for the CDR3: TGTGCTAGTGGTTTGGGGCGGTGGTCTAGCGGGGGGGATGAGCAGTTCTTC.

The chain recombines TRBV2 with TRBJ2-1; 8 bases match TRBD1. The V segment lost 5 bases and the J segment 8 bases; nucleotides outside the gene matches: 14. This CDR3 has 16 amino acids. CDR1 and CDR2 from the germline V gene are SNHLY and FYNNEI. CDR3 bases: TGTGCCAGCAGTTTCGAACCTTACAGGGGGATCGATGAGCAGTTCTTC. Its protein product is CASSFEPYRGIDEQFF.

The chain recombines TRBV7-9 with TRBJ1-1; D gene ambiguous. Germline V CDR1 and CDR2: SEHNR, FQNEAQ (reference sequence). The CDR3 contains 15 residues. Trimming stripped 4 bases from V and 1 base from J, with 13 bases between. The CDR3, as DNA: TGTGCCAGCAGCTCCTTCGCAGGTGGGAACACTGAAGCTTTCTTT. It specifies CASSSFAGGNTEAFF.

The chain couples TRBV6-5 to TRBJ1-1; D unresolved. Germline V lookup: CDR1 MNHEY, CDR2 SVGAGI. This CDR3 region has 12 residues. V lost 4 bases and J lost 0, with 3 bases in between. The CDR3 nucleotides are TGTGCCAGCAGTTCAGTGAACACTGAAGCTTTCTTT. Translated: CASSSVNTEAFF.

CDR3: CASSLGGGRARRHYGYTF. CDR3 nucleotide sequence: TGTGCCAGCAGCTTAGGTGGGGGCAGGGCTCGACGCCACTATGGCTACACCTTC. V usage is TRBV13 and J usage is TRBJ1-2; tentatively, D is TRBD1 (6 bases). Trimming removed 0 bases at V and 3 bases at J, with 20 bases between. Germline CDR1 is PRHDT and CDR2 is FYEKMQ (reference sequence). The CDR3 extends over 18 amino acids. Full variable domain (remainder filled in from reference TRBV13 and TRBJ1-2): AAGVIQSPRHLIKEKRETATLKCYPIPRHDTVYWYQQGPGQDPQFLISFYEKMQSDKGSIPDRFSAQQFSDYHSELNMSSLELGDSALYFCASSLGGGRARRHYGYTFGSGTRLTVV.

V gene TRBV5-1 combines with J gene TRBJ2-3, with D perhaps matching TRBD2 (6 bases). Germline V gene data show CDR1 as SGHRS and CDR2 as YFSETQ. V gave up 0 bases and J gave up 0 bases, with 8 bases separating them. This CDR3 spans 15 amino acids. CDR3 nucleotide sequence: TGCGCCAGCAGCTTGGAACTAGCTAGCACAGATACGCAGTATTTT. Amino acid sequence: CASSLELASTDTQYF. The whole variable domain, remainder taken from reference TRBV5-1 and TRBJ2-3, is KAGVTQTPRYLIKTRGQQVTLSCSPISGHRSVSWYQQTPGQGLQFLFEYFSETQRNKGNFPGRFSGRQFSNSRSEMNVSTLELGDSALYLCASSLELASTDTQYFGPGTRLTVL.

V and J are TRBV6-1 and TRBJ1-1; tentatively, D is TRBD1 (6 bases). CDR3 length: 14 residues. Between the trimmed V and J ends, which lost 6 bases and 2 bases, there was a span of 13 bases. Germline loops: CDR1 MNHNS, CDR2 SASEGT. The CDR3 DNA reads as TGTGCCAGCAGGGATACAGGGCTTAACACTGAAGCTTTCTTT. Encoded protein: CASRDTGLNTEAFF.

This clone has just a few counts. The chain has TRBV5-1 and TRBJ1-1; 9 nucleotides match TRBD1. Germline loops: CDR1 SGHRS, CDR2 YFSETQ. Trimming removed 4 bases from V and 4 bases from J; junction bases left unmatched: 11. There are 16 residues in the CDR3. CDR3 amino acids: CASSPRSGQGFTEAFF. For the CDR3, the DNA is TGCGCCAGCAGCCCCAGGTCGGGACAGGGATTCACTGAAGCTTTCTTT. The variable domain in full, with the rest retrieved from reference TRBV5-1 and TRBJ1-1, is KAGVTQTPRYLIKTRGQQVTLSCSPISGHRSVSWYQQTPGQGLQFLFEYFSETQRNKGNFPGRFSGRQFSNSRSEMNVSTLELGDSALYLCASSPRSGQGFTEAFFGQGTRLTVV.

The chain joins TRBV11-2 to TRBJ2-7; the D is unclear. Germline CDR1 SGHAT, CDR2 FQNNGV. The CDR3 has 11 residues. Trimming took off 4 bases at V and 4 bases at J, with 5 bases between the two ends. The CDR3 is CASSSGYEQYF. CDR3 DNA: TGTGCCAGCAGCTCCGGGTACGAGCAGTACTTC. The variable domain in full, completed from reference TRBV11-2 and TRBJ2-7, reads EAGVAQSPRYKIIEKRQSVAFWCNPISGHATLYWYQQILGQGPKLLIQFQNNGVVDDSQLPKDRFSAERLKGVDSTLKIQPAKLEDSAVYLCASSSGYEQYFGPGTRLTVT.

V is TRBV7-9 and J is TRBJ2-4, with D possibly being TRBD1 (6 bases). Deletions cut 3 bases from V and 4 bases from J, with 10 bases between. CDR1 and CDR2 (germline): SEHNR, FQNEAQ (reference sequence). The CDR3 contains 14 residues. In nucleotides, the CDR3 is TGTGCCAGCAGCTTGGCCAGGGGTAAAAACATTCAGTACTTC. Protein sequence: CASSLARGKNIQYF. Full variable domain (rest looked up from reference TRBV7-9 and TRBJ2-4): DTGVSQNPRHKITKRGQNVTFRCDPISEHNRLYWYRQTLGQGPEFLTYFQNEAQLEKSRLLSDRFSAERPKGSFSTLEIQRTEQGDSAMYLCASSLARGKNIQYFGAGTRLSVL.

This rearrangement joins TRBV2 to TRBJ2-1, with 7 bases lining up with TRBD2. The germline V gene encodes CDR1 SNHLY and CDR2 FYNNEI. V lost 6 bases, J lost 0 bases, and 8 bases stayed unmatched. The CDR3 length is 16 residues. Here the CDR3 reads CASRDASGSSYNEQFF. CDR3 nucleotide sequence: TGTGCCAGCAGAGATGCTAGCGGAAGCTCCTACAATGAGCAGTTCTTC.

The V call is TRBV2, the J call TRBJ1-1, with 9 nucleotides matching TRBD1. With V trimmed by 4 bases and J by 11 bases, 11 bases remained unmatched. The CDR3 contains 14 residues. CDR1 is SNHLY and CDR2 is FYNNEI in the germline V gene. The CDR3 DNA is TGTGCCAGCAGTGCAGGCGGGACAGGGAGAATGGCTTTCTTT. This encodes CASSAGGTGRMAFF.

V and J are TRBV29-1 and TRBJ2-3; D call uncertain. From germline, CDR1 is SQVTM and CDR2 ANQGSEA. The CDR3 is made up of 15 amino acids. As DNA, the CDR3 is TGCAGTATTTCACTCAACCGAGCTAGCACAGATACGCAGTATTTT. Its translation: CSISLNRASTDTQYF.

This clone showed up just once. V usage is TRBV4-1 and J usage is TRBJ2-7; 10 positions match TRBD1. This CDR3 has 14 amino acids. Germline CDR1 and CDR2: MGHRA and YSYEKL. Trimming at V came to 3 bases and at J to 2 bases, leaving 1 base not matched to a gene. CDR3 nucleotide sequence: TGCGCCAGCAGCCAGACAGGGGGCCCCTACGAGCAGTACTTC. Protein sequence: CASSQTGGPYEQYF.

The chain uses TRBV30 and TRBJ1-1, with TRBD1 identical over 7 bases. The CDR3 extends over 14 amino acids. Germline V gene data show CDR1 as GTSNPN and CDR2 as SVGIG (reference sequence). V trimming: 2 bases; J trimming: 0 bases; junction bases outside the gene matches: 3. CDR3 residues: CAWSTGQLNTEAFF. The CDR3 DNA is TGTGCCTGGAGTACGGGACAGTTGAACACTGAAGCTTTCTTT.

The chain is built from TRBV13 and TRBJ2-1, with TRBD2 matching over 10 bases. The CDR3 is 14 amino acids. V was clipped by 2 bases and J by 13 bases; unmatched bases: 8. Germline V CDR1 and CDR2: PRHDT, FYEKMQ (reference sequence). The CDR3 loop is CASSLRTSGIRQFF. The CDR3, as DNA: TGTGCCAGCAGCTTAAGAACTAGCGGGATAAGACAGTTCTTC.

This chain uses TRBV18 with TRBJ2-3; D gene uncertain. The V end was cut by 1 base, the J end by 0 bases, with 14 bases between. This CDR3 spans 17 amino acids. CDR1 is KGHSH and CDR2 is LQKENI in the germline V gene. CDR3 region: CASSPLAAASSTDTQYF. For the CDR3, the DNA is TGTGCCAGCTCACCACTCGCGGCGGCCTCAAGCACAGATACGCAGTATTTT.

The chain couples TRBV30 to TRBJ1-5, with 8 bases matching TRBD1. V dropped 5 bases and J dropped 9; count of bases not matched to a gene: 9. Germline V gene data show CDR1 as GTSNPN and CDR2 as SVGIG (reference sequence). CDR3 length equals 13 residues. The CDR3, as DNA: TGTGCCTGGGCTGGACAGGGTGGGGGGCCCCAGCATTTT. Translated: CAWAGQGGGPQHF.